Listed below are T cell receptor beta chains from one sample, sequenced in a study of T cells in Graves' hyperthyroidism and ophthalmopathy. One entry per CDR3 protein results from TCRdb running MiXCR on the multiplex PCR reads. Of fewer than 750,000 distinct CDR3 sequences listed, about 14% are singletons. Sequenced input: blood. Every receptor here comes from a woman aged 45-59 years with Graves' ophthalmopathy. Each CDR3 is given with its conserved first and last residue. A D gene is named only where the DNA matches it firmly. Clone size is given for some rows only: seen once, a few or many times, or a class if the clone is expanded.

j_call clone_size d_call v_call cdr3_nt cdr3_aa
TRBJ1-1 few NA TRBV7-9 TGTGCCAGCAGCTTAGCGTCAGGGGCCGGGAACACTGAAGCTTTCTTT CASSLASGAGNTEAFF
TRBJ2-1 NA NA TRBV6-1 TGTGCCAGCAGGTCGCAGTCCTACAATGAGCAGTTCTTC CASRSQSYNEQFF
TRBJ2-3 NA NA TRBV5-1 TGCGCCAGCAGCACGGGACTGGCTAGCACAGATACGCAGTATTTT CASSTGLASTDTQYF
TRBJ2-1 many NA TRBV18 TGTGCCAGCTCACTAAGGACCTACTCCTACAATGAGCAGTTCTTC CASSLRTYSYNEQFF
TRBJ2-3 many NA TRBV20-1 TGCAGTGTTAGCGGAAGCACAGATACGCAGTATTTT CSVSGSTDTQYF
TRBJ1-4 NA NA TRBV15 TGTGCCACCAGCAGACGACAGCCAGTTGATGAAAAACTGTTTTTT CATSRRQPVDEKLFF
TRBJ2-1 few TRBD2 TRBV19 TGTGCCAGTAGAACTAGCGGCGGCTCCTACAATGAGCAGTTCTTC CASRTSGGSYNEQFF
TRBJ1-2 many NA TRBV30 TGTGCCTCAACAGACAGAAGTTCGTCTAACTATGGCTACACCTTC CASTDRSSSNYGYTF
TRBJ2-1 many TRBD2 TRBV27 TGTGCCAGCAGTCCGACACTAGCGGGAGTGCACAATGAGCAGTTCTTC CASSPTLAGVHNEQFF
TRBJ2-7 many TRBD2 TRBV20-1 TGCAGTGCCGTCGGGACTAGCGGGATGGTACCTTACGAGCAGTACTTC CSAVGTSGMVPYEQYF
TRBJ2-3 many TRBD2 TRBV7-8 TGTGCCAGCAGCTTAGGTAGGGGACTACGAACGCAGTATTTT CASSLGRGLRTQYF
TRBJ1-1 many TRBD1 TRBV28 TGTGCCAGCAGTTCGTTAACAGGGGGAAGTGGGAACACTGAAGCTTTCTTT CASSSLTGGSGNTEAFF
TRBJ2-1 many TRBD2 TRBV27 TGTGCCAGCAGTCTCCAAGCTAGCGGGAGGATGGTGGGTGAGCAGTTCTTC CASSLQASGRMVGEQFF
TRBJ2-7 few TRBD1 TRBV25-1 TGTGCCAGCAGGGGACAGTTTTCCTACGAGCAGTACTTC CASRGQFSYEQYF
TRBJ2-4 many NA TRBV5-8 TGTGCCAGCAGCTTTTCTTACAGGGAGGGCATTCAGTACTTC CASSFSYREGIQYF
TRBJ2-3 many NA TRBV11-2 TGTGCCAGCAGCTTAGGGGGCCCAGATACGCAGTATTTT CASSLGGPDTQYF
TRBJ2-1 many TRBD2 TRBV7-9 TGTGCCAGCAGCGTTGGGACTAGCGCATACAATGAGCAGTTCTTC CASSVGTSAYNEQFF
TRBJ1-1 once NA TRBV4-3 TGCGCCAGCAGCCTGCTATATGGGGAGACTGAAGCTTTCTTT CASSLLYGETEAFF
TRBJ2-5 few TRBD2 TRBV7-6 TGTGCCAGCAGCTTAGGGGTAGCGGGGGCAAGGGAGACCCAGTACTTC CASSLGVAGARETQYF
TRBJ2-2 many NA TRBV2 TGTGCCAGCAGTCAGTCAGTCGGGCTCGAATACAAAACGAACACCGGGGAGCTGTTTTTT CASSQSVGLEYKTNTGELFF
TRBJ2-2 NA NA TRBV5-4 TGTGCCAGCAGCTTGGTACATTCCACCGGGGAGCTGTTTTTT CASSLVHSTGELFF
TRBJ2-5 many NA TRBV7-9 TGTGCCAGCAGCTTAGCGGAAGGGGGTTTTGAGACCCAGTACTTC CASSLAEGGFETQYF
TRBJ2-1 once TRBD2 TRBV27 TGTGCCAGCAGTTTAGGGACTAGCGGGAGCGCGGGGGAGCAGTTCTTC CASSLGTSGSAGEQFF
TRBJ2-1 NA TRBD1 TRBV12-5 TGTGCTAGTGGGCTTCCCCTTGGACAGGGAAGCTACAATGAGCAGTTCTTC CASGLPLGQGSYNEQFF
TRBJ2-7 many TRBD2 TRBV18 TGTGCCAGCTCGCTATCCGTGGGTCCCGGGGGGTACGAGCAGTACTTC CASSLSVGPGGYEQYF
TRBJ2-1 NA TRBD2 TRBV18 TGTGCCAGCTCACCCCCCAGAGCGGGAGGCTGGTTCTTC CASSPPRAGGWFF